A single sample gave rise to the 27 T cell receptor beta chains below, sequenced in a study of technical replicates of blood from a handful of donors. Profiled with immunoSEQ multiplex PCR; TCRdb holds only in-frame clones, not every one. The data hold 80,000 to 95,000 clones, with about 90% observed a single time. Input material: T cells isolated from PBMCs. Receptors originate from a human donor in good health.

This clone appeared a single time. V and J are TRBV7-8 and TRBJ2-1; D possibly corresponds to TRBD2 (5 bases). This CDR3 contains 16 residues. Between the trimmed V and J ends, which lost 1 base and 10 bases, there was a span of 20 bases. Germline V CDR1 and CDR2: SGHVS, FQNEAQ. The CDR3 spells CASSLESGVAPHEQFF. The CDR3 bases are TGTGCCAGCAGCTTAGAGTCCGGGGTGGCCCCCCACGAGCAGTTCTTC.

In the case of this clone: The sample contains more than one DNA sequence encoding this CDR3. The gene calls are TRBV2 and TRBJ1-3, with 7 positions matching TRBD1. The CDR3 runs to 14 residues. Per the germline V gene, CDR1 is SNHLY and CDR2 is FYNNEI. V gave up 4 bases and J gave up 2 bases; unmatched junction bases: 2. In nucleotides, the CDR3 is TGTGCCAGCAGTGGGACAGGCGCTGGAAACACCATATATTTT. This gives the protein CASSGTGAGNTIYF.

This chain connects TRBV7-3 to TRBJ1-2; TRBD1 aligns across 9 bases. This CDR3 region has 14 residues. Germline trimming cut 5 bases from V and 8 bases from J; bases unmatched to any gene: 9. Per germline, CDR1 SGHTA and CDR2 FQGTGA. The CDR3 DNA reads as TGTGCCAGCAGCCCTGACAGGGGGTCCCTCGGCTACACCTTC. Translated: CASSPDRGSLGYTF. Using reference TRBV7-3 and TRBJ1-2 for the parts outside the CDR3, the full variable domain is GAGVSQTPSNKVTEKGKYVELRCDPISGHTALYWYRQSLGQGPEFLIYFQGTGAADDSGLPNDRFFAVRPEGSVSTLKIQRTERGDSAVYLCASSPDRGSLGYTFGSGTRLTVV.

The sample holds one count of this clone. This rearrangement joins TRBV20-1 to TRBJ2-5; unclear D gene. Trimming cost V 6 bases and J 2 bases, with 4 bases left between them. Germline V lookup: CDR1 DFQATT, CDR2 SNEGSKA (reference sequence). The CDR3 is 10 residues long. Here the CDR3 DNA reads TGCAGTGCGTCTCAAGAGACCCAGTACTTC. Translated: CSASQETQYF.

V usage is TRBV27 and J usage is TRBJ2-3, with D maybe TRBD2 (5 bases). V shed 8 bases and J shed 8 bases, with 14 bases lying between them. This CDR3 is 12 amino acids long. Germline V gives CDR1 MNHEY, CDR2 SMNVEV (reference sequence). CDR3 residues: CASGFTAGTQYF. The CDR3 DNA reads TGTGCCAGCGGATTCACGGCGGGTACGCAGTATTTT.

J is TRBJ1-2 and V is TRBV11-2; D might be TRBD1 (5 bases). In germline, CDR1 is SGHAT, CDR2 FQNNGV. This CDR3 contains 15 residues. The V end lost 1 base, the J end lost 4 bases, and 13 bases lay between the germline ends. The DNA for the CDR3 is TGTGCCAGCAGCTTAGGTCCCCAGGGAGGCTATGGCTACACCTTC. Translation gives CASSLGPQGGYGYTF.

The chain carries TRBV4-2 and TRBJ1-5, with TRBD1 matching 8 bases. The ends lost 0 bases at V and 6 bases at J; junction bases unmatched: 13. CDR1 LGHNA and CDR2 YNFKEQ come from the germline V gene. The CDR3 contains 18 residues. The CDR3 region is CASSQDSIRAGGFQPQHF. For the CDR3, the DNA is TGTGCCAGCAGCCAAGATTCAATCAGGGCAGGGGGCTTTCAGCCCCAGCATTTT.

This clone came up once. DNA for the CDR3: TGTGCCAGCAGTGACTCGTTTAAGGGATCCGGGACAGGGTTGTTCTTC. It codes for CASSDSFKGSGTGLFF. The V call is TRBV6-4, the J call TRBJ2-1; TRBD1 aligns across 9 bases. The V segment lost 0 bases and the J segment 15 bases; nucleotides outside the gene matches: 15. Germline values: CDR1 MRHNA, CDR2 SNTAGT. This CDR3 spans 16 amino acids.

The genes are TRBV9 and TRBJ1-2, with D hard to call. V lost 0 bases and J lost 3, with 12 bases in between. The length of the CDR3 is 15 residues. Germline V gene data show CDR1 as SGDLS and CDR2 as YYNGEE. The CDR3 region is CASSVAQDTYYGYTF. CDR3 DNA sequence: TGTGCCAGCAGCGTAGCTCAGGATACTTACTATGGCTACACCTTC.

V and J are TRBV13 and TRBJ2-7, with TRBD1 matching 10 bases. Germline CDR1 is PRHDT and CDR2 is FYEKMQ (reference sequence). The CDR3 is 15 residues long. J lost 4 bases, V lost 4 bases, and 7 bases had no gene match. The CDR3 coding sequence is TGTGCCAGCAGCTCCCCCGGGACAGGGGATTACGAGCAGTACTTC. Protein product: CASSSPGTGDYEQYF.

The chain has TRBV12-5 and TRBJ2-5; D gene unclear. The CDR3 contains 14 residues. Trimming took off 7 bases at V and 3 bases at J, with 15 bases between the two ends. The germline CDR1 and CDR2 sequences are LGHNT and FRNRAP. The CDR3, as DNA: TGTGCTAGTGCCCAAATGCTTAGAAAAGAGACCCAGTACTTC. It translates to CASAQMLRKETQYF. The full variable domain, with the rest looked up from reference TRBV12-5 and TRBJ2-5, is DARVTQTPRHKVTEMGQEVTMRCQPILGHNTVFWYRQTMMQGLELLAYFRNRAPLDDSGMPKDRFSAEMPDATLATLKIQPSEPRDSAVYFCASAQMLRKETQYFGPGTRLLVL.

The chain has TRBV4-2 and TRBJ2-7; D is unresolved. This CDR3 has 15 residues. Trimming shortened V by 1 base and J by 1 base, and 11 bases separated the two germline ends. CDR1 is LGHNA, CDR2 YNFKEQ, per germline. CDR3 nucleotide sequence: TGTGCCAGCAGCCAAGGGCGACTTCCTTCCTACGAGCAGTACTTC. It specifies CASSQGRLPSYEQYF.

The chain uses TRBV14 and TRBJ2-3; weak D call: TRBD2 (6 bases). Trimming removed 5 bases from V and 2 bases from J, with 11 bases in between. Germline V gives CDR1 SGHDN, CDR2 FVKESK. The CDR3 is 14 residues long. DNA for the CDR3: TGTGCCAGCAGCGAACTAGCCATCACAGATACGCAGTATTTT. It translates to CASSELAITDTQYF.

This clone was counted a single time. The CDR3 is CASSFGRAGYEQYF. For the CDR3, the DNA is TGTGCCAGCAGCTTCGGCAGGGCAGGCTACGAGCAGTACTTC. This sequence joins TRBV7-9 and TRBJ2-7, with D possibly matching TRBD1 (5 bases). The CDR3 is 14 amino acids. V lost 3 bases, J lost 3 bases, and 12 bases lay in between. The germline V gene has CDR1 SEHNR and CDR2 FQNEAQ (reference sequence).

The rearrangement uses TRBV7-2 and TRBJ2-1; TRBD2 matches at 8 bases. Germline assignment: CDR1 SGHTA and CDR2 FQGNSA. The V gene end was trimmed by 0 bases and the J gene end by 6 bases; junction bases not matched to a gene: 7. CDR3 length equals 16 residues. CDR3 loop: CASSLAAGGKGNEQFF. DNA for the CDR3: TGTGCCAGCAGCTTAGCGGCGGGGGGCAAAGGCAATGAGCAGTTCTTC.

The chain has TRBV7-8 and TRBJ2-7; D is unclear. Germline CDR1 and CDR2: SGHVS and FQNEAQ. V was clipped by 5 bases and J by 0 bases, with 17 bases between them. The CDR3 is 16 amino acids. The CDR3 region has the DNA TGTGCCAGCAGCCCCCCGTACGGCGGTTCCTCCTACGAGCAGTACTTC. As protein: CASSPPYGGSSYEQYF.

The DNA for the CDR3 is TGTGCCAGCAGCTTACAGACAAGCACAGATACGCAGTATTTT. Protein sequence: CASSLQTSTDTQYF. The chain uses TRBV7-9 and TRBJ2-3; D is ambiguous. V was shortened by 2 bases and J by 0 bases, with 6 bases between the two germline ends. Germline-derived CDR1 and CDR2 are SEHNR and FQNEAQ (reference sequence). The CDR3 has 14 residues. Using reference TRBV7-9 and TRBJ2-3 for the parts outside the CDR3, the full variable domain is DTGVSQNPRHKITKRGQNVTFRCDPISEHNRLYWYRQTLGQGPEFLTYFQNEAQLEKSRLLSDRFSAERPKGSFSTLEIQRTEQGDSAMYLCASSLQTSTDTQYFGPGTRLTVL.

V and J are TRBV10-2 and TRBJ2-7; 10 bases agree with TRBD1. This CDR3 spans 15 amino acids. J lost 1 base, V lost 4 bases, and 4 bases had no gene match. Germline loops: CDR1 WSHSY, CDR2 SAAADI. This CDR3 reads CASSGGQGPSYEQYF. The CDR3 DNA reads as TGCGCCAGCAGTGGGGGACAGGGGCCTTCCTACGAGCAGTACTTC.

The chain couples TRBV2 to TRBJ2-5, with D perhaps TRBD2 (6 bases). CDR1 SNHLY and CDR2 FYNNEI come from the germline V gene. CDR3 length: 15 residues. The V end was cut by 2 bases, the J end by 0 bases, with 10 bases between. CDR3 region: CASSESGLYQETQYF. The CDR3 DNA reads TGTGCCAGCAGTGAAAGCGGGCTTTACCAAGAGACCCAGTACTTC.

This chain links TRBV7-9 with TRBJ1-1; 8 nucleotides match TRBD1. Germline V gives CDR1 SEHNR, CDR2 FQNEAQ (reference sequence). V was pared by 8 bases and J by 0 bases, with 5 bases of the junction left unmatched. This CDR3 spans 14 amino acids. The CDR3 DNA reads TGTGCCAGCGAAAGACAGGGGTTGAACACTGAAGCTTTCTTT. It codes for CASERQGLNTEAFF.

This clone was detected only a few times. The rearrangement joins TRBV30 to TRBJ1-1; TRBD1 matches 8 bases. Trimming at V came to 4 bases and at J to 4 bases, leaving 8 bases not matched to a gene. This CDR3 has 14 residues. The germline V gene encodes CDR1 GTSNPN and CDR2 SVGIG (reference sequence). In DNA, the CDR3 is TGTGCCTGGAATTCCGGGACAGGAATCACTGAAGCTTTCTTT. Its protein product is CAWNSGTGITEAFF. Using reference TRBV30 and TRBJ1-1 for the parts outside the CDR3, the full variable domain is SQTIHQWPATLVQPVGSPLSLECTVEGTSNPNLYWYRQAAGRGLQLLFYSVGIGQISSEVPQNLSASRPQDRQFILSSKKLLLSDSGFYLCAWNSGTGITEAFFGQGTRLTVV.

This clone was picked up one time. J is TRBJ2-7 and V is TRBV5-1, with 9 bases identical to TRBD2. There are 17 residues in the CDR3. V lost 4 bases and J lost 0; bases outside the gene matches: 11. Germline V lookup: CDR1 SGHRS, CDR2 YFSETQ. The CDR3 coding sequence is TGCGCCAGCAGCGGTATCCTAGCGGGGTATAACTCCTACGAGCAGTACTTC. It yields the protein CASSGILAGYNSYEQYF.

The chain uses TRBV5-4 and TRBJ1-2; tentative D call: TRBD1 (6 bases). V shed 0 bases and J shed 4 bases, with 13 bases lying between them. The CDR3 totals 15 residues. Per germline, CDR1 SGHNT and CDR2 YYREEE (reference sequence). The chain's CDR3 is CASSLGGQGSYGYTF. The DNA for the CDR3 is TGTGCCAGCAGCTTGGGGGGGCAGGGGAGCTATGGCTACACCTTC. Full variable domain (remainder filled in from reference TRBV5-4 and TRBJ1-2): ETGVTQSPTHLIKTRGQQVTLRCSSQSGHNTVSWYQQALGQGPQFIFQYYREEENGRGNFPPRFSGLQFPNYSSELNVNALELDDSALYLCASSLGGQGSYGYTFGSGTRLTVV.

V gene TRBV5-4 combines with J gene TRBJ2-2, with no clear D. The V gene's germline CDR1 is SGHNT and CDR2 YYREEE (reference sequence). Between the trimmed V and J ends, which lost 0 bases and 1 base, there was a span of 4 bases. The CDR3 is 14 amino acids. The CDR3 region is CASSLDQNTGELFF. CDR3 nucleotides: TGTGCCAGCAGCTTGGATCAGAACACCGGGGAGCTGTTTTTT. Looking up the rest from reference TRBV5-4 and TRBJ2-2 gives the full variable domain: ETGVTQSPTHLIKTRGQQVTLRCSSQSGHNTVSWYQQALGQGPQFIFQYYREEENGRGNFPPRFSGLQFPNYSSELNVNALELDDSALYLCASSLDQNTGELFFGEGSRLTVL.

This clone was counted between two and nine times. The chain carries TRBV5-1 and TRBJ1-1, with a possible D match to TRBD1 (5 bases). Germline V CDR1 and CDR2: SGHRS, YFSETQ. Trimming cost V 0 bases and J 1 base, with 10 bases left between them. This CDR3 is 15 amino acids long. CDR3 nucleotides: TGCGCCAGCAGCTTGGCCGGGGGGGGGAACACTGAAGCTTTCTTT. It specifies CASSLAGGGNTEAFF.

V usage is TRBV28 and J usage is TRBJ2-2, with TRBD1 identical over 8 bases. There are 16 residues in the CDR3. With V trimmed by 5 bases and J by 3 bases, 8 bases remained unmatched. The germline V gene has CDR1 MDHEN and CDR2 SYDVKM. CDR3 bases: TGTGCCAGCAGTCAATCAGGGGGCTTGGACACCGGGGAGCTGTTTTTT. This gives the protein CASSQSGGLDTGELFF.

About this clone itself: The same CDR3 can be traced to other DNA sequences in this sample. This chain links TRBV20-1 with TRBJ2-1; tentative D call: TRBD2 (5 bases). V was clipped by 6 bases and J by 5 bases, with 8 bases between them. This CDR3 is 11 amino acids long. Germline lookup yields CDR1 DFQATT and CDR2 SNEGSKA (reference sequence). Written as DNA, the CDR3 is TGCAGTGCCAGGCGGGACAATGAGCAGTTCTTC. Amino acids: CSARRDNEQFF.